The 30 T cell receptor beta chains listed next were all sequenced from one sample in a study of PD-L1 blockade in urothelial cancer. This table comes from immunoSEQ multiplex PCR, and its TCRdb copy is limited to in-frame clones, with some not included. The profile covers around 47,000 clones, with around 80% appearing a single time and roughly 13% taken by the ten largest. Noted time point: peripheral blood 6 weeks after treatment start. This specimen consisted of PBMCs, obtained around atezolizumab (anti-PD-L1) treatment. The receptors here all came from a man between 60 and 75 years old with urothelial cancer.

The genes are TRBV5-6 and TRBJ1-1; weak D call: TRBD1 (5 bases). Germline V CDR1 and CDR2: SGHDT, YYEEEE. V was pared by 2 bases and J by 6 bases, with 11 bases between. The CDR3 loop spans 13 amino acids. In DNA, the CDR3 is TGTGCCAGCAGCTTTTTCCAGGGTTCTGAAGCTTTCTTT. Amino acids: CASSFFQGSEAFF. The full variable domain, completed using reference TRBV5-6 and TRBJ1-1, is DAGVTQSPTHLIKTRGQQVTLRCSPKSGHDTVSWYQQALGQGPQFIFQYYEEEERQRGNFPDRFSGHQFPNYSSELNVNALLLGDSALYLCASSFFQGSEAFFGQGTRLTVV.

The chain couples TRBV6-5 to TRBJ2-7; 10 bases align to TRBD1. V lost 5 bases, J lost 7 bases, and 8 bases stayed unmatched. Germline V gives CDR1 MNHEY, CDR2 SVGAGI. The CDR3 consists of 14 residues. The DNA of the CDR3 is TGTGCCAGCAGTATTACGGGACAGGGGTGGGAGCAGTACTTC. It encodes CASSITGQGWEQYF.

The V gene is TRBV28, the J gene TRBJ2-7; 8 bases are a match to TRBD2. Germline loops: CDR1 MDHEN, CDR2 SYDVKM. Trimming at V came to 5 bases and at J to 2 bases, leaving 11 bases not matched to a gene. CDR3 length: 16 residues. The CDR3 sequence is CASSQSSGFFTYEQYF. CDR3 DNA: TGTGCCAGCAGTCAGTCTAGCGGGTTCTTCACCTACGAGCAGTACTTC. Filled out from reference TRBV28 and TRBJ2-7, the complete variable domain reads DVKVTQSSRYLVKRTGEKVFLECVQDMDHENMFWYRQDPGLGLRLIYFSYDVKMKEKGDIPEGYSVSREKKERFSLILESASTNQTSMYLCASSQSSGFFTYEQYFGPGTRLTVT.

The V call is TRBV6-1, the J call TRBJ1-5, with 9 bases lining up with TRBD1. The V gene's germline CDR1 is MNHNS and CDR2 SASEGT. V was pared by 4 bases and J by 3 bases, with 4 bases of the junction left unmatched. This CDR3 spans 15 amino acids. CDR3 loop: CASSGQGENNQPQHF. CDR3 nucleotides: TGTGCCAGCAGTGGACAGGGGGAAAACAATCAGCCCCAGCATTTT.

The chain links TRBV19 to TRBJ2-1, with unresolved D. CDR3 length equals 15 residues. V lost 1 base and J 2 bases, leaving 9 bases between the germline ends. CDR1 is LNHDA and CDR2 is SQIVND in the germline V gene (reference sequence). CDR3 DNA sequence: TGTGCCAGTAGTATAGTCGGAACTACCTACAATGAGCAGTTCTTC. Translating it yields CASSIVGTTYNEQFF.

The chain uses TRBV5-1 and TRBJ1-5, with D perhaps matching TRBD1 (5 bases). CDR3 length: 14 amino acids. The germline gives CDR1 SGHRS, CDR2 YFSETQ. The germline V and J ends were trimmed by 0 bases and 4 bases, with 8 bases remaining between them. For the CDR3, the DNA is TGCGCCAGCAGCTTGGGACAGAGGAATCAGCCCCAGCATTTT. Translation: CASSLGQRNQPQHF.

The J gene is TRBJ2-3, the V gene TRBV9; the D is unclear. V dropped 0 bases and J dropped 3 bases, with 5 bases sitting between them. The CDR3 contains 13 residues. Germline V lookup: CDR1 SGDLS, CDR2 YYNGEE. For the CDR3, the DNA is TGTGCCAGCAGCGTAGACGGGACAGATACGCAGTATTTT. Encoded protein: CASSVDGTDTQYF.

The chain is built from TRBV21-1 and TRBJ1-3. TRBV21-1 is flagged as a pseudogene. The length of the CDR3 is 13 residues. CDR3 coding DNA: TGTGCCAGCAGCAAACGCTCTGGAAACACCATATATTTT. This sequence encodes CASSKRSGNTIYF.

This chain uses TRBV5-1 with TRBJ1-1; D call uncertain. Germline assignment: CDR1 SGHRS and CDR2 YFSETQ. The V and J ends lost 4 bases and 1 base respectively, with 11 bases between them. The CDR3 is 14 residues long. The CDR3 loop is CASSKDNTNTEAFF. As DNA, the CDR3 is TGCGCCAGCAGCAAAGACAACACGAACACTGAAGCTTTCTTT.

On this clone itself: The same CDR3 is also encoded by other DNA sequences in this sample. The rearrangement links TRBV10-2 to TRBJ2-2, with 9 positions matching TRBD2. This CDR3 region has 14 residues. V trimming: 4 bases; J trimming: 6 bases; junction bases outside the gene matches: 3. The V gene's germline CDR1 is WSHSY and CDR2 SAAADI. CDR3 protein: CASSGLAGAGELFF. The CDR3 coding sequence is TGCGCCAGCAGTGGTTTAGCGGGAGCCGGGGAGCTGTTTTTT.

The DNA of the CDR3 is TGTGCCAGCAGCTTACCGGGGGTCTTGGGGGAGCAGTACTTC. Its translation: CASSLPGVLGEQYF. The chain employs TRBV7-6 and TRBJ2-7; D perhaps matches TRBD2 (6 bases). Per the germline V gene, CDR1 is SGHVS and CDR2 is FNYEAQ. The CDR3 contains 14 residues. V lost 2 bases, J lost 7 bases, and 15 bases lay in between. The full variable domain, with the rest looked up from reference TRBV7-6 and TRBJ2-7, is GAGVSQSPRYKVTKRGQDVALRCDPISGHVSLYWYRQALGQGPEFLTYFNYEAQQDKSGLPNDRFSAERPEGSISTLTIQRTEQRDSAMYRCASSLPGVLGEQYFGPGTRLTVT.

The rearrangement links TRBV7-2 to TRBJ2-5; 12 bases are a match to TRBD2. V lost 4 bases, J lost 6 bases, and 3 bases stayed unmatched. The CDR3 extends over 14 amino acids. Per the germline V gene, CDR1 is SGHTA and CDR2 is FQGNSA. The CDR3 here is CASSSLAGGQTQYF. Here the CDR3 DNA reads TGTGCCAGCAGCTCCCTAGCGGGAGGGCAGACCCAGTACTTC.

This clone was found a few times. This chain joins TRBV11-3 and TRBJ2-1; no clear D gene. Trimming cost V 3 bases and J 5 bases, with 14 bases left between them. Per the germline V gene, CDR1 is SGHNT and CDR2 is YENEEA. The CDR3 has 15 residues. The CDR3 sequence: CASSFDTRFNNEQFF. In DNA form, the CDR3 reads TGTGCCAGCAGCTTCGACACACGTTTTAACAATGAGCAGTTCTTC.

This rearrangement joins TRBV5-1 to TRBJ1-1; D perhaps matches TRBD1 (5 bases). The CDR3 spans 13 residues. Trimming pared 7 bases from V and 0 bases from J, leaving 10 bases between. Looked up from germline, CDR1 is SGHRS and CDR2 is YFSETQ. The DNA for the CDR3 is TGCGCCAGCGCGGGGGATTTGAACACTGAAGCTTTCTTT. Residues: CASAGDLNTEAFF.

The V and J genes are TRBV10-3 and TRBJ2-5; the D gene is possibly TRBD1 (6 bases). CDR3 length: 16 residues. Trimming left V 0 bases short and J 5 bases short, with 16 bases between. The germline CDR1 and CDR2 sequences are ENHRY and SYGVKD. DNA of the CDR3: TGTGCCATCAGTGAGTCATCGGCAGGGGATGTGGAGACCCAGTACTTC. Its protein is CAISESSAGDVETQYF.

The J gene is TRBJ2-5, the V gene TRBV5-5, with 13 bases aligning to TRBD2. The length of the CDR3 is 16 residues. Trimming took 3 bases from V and 5 from J; bases not matched to a gene: 7. Germline V lookup: CDR1 SGHKS, CDR2 YYEKEE (reference sequence). CDR3 bases: TGTGCCAGCAGCTCCGCCGGGACTAGCGGGGTTGAGACCCAGTACTTC. Encoded protein: CASSSAGTSGVETQYF. Full variable domain (rest looked up from reference TRBV5-5 and TRBJ2-5): DAGVTQSPTHLIKTRGQQVTLRCSPISGHKSVSWYQQVLGQGPQFIFQYYEKEERGRGNFPDRFSARQFPNYSSELNVNALLLGDSALYLCASSSAGTSGVETQYFGPGTRLLVL.

This chain joins TRBV7-9 and TRBJ2-1, with 9 bases lining up with TRBD2. CDR3 length: 11 residues. V lost 5 bases to trimming and J lost 16 bases; unmatched junction nucleotides: 6. The germline V gene encodes CDR1 SEHNR and CDR2 FQNEAQ (reference sequence). The CDR3 loop is CASSPGTSSFF. In DNA form, the CDR3 reads TGTGCCAGCAGCCCCGGGACTAGCTCCTTCTTC.

The genes are TRBV5-1 and TRBJ2-3; tentative D call: TRBD1 (5 bases). Looked up from germline, CDR1 is SGHRS and CDR2 is YFSETQ. The CDR3 spans 16 residues. The V end was cut by 0 bases, the J end by 2 bases, with 13 bases between. CDR3 DNA sequence: TGCGCCAGCAGCTTGGGTGCCAGGGCCCTCACAGATACGCAGTATTTT. Translating it yields CASSLGARALTDTQYF.

The chain recombines TRBV10-2 with TRBJ1-5; D ambiguous. Trimming took 2 bases from V and 7 from J, leaving 9 bases between them. Germline-derived CDR1 and CDR2 are WSHSY and SAAADI. This CDR3 comprises 13 residues. The DNA for the CDR3 is TGCGCCAGCAGTGAGGAGGGATGGCAGCCCCAGCATTTT. This translates into CASSEEGWQPQHF.

The chain recombines TRBV28 with TRBJ2-7; 9 bases are a match to TRBD1. The CDR3 consists of 15 residues. Germline values: CDR1 MDHEN, CDR2 SYDVKM. J was trimmed by 3 bases and V by 4 bases; bases with no gene match: 7. CDR3 sequence: CASSSLGQGGYEQYF. Written as DNA, the CDR3 is TGTGCCAGCAGTTCCTTGGGACAGGGTGGCTACGAGCAGTACTTC.

The rearrangement links TRBV6-5 to TRBJ1-1, with 7 bases identical to TRBD1. Losses at the gene ends were 7 bases for V and 1 base for J; bases not matched to a gene: 9. The CDR3 spans 15 residues. Germline CDR1 is MNHEY and CDR2 is SVGAGI. CDR3 in DNA: TGTGCCAGCAATAGGGCAGGGGGACAGAACACTGAAGCTTTCTTT. It encodes CASNRAGGQNTEAFF.

The chain has TRBV10-1 and TRBJ1-2; 12 bases map to TRBD1. CDR1 is WNHNN and CDR2 is SYGVQD in the germline V gene (reference sequence). The CDR3 is 13 amino acids. V dropped 9 bases and J dropped 4; count of bases not matched to a gene: 3. The DNA for the CDR3 is TGCGCCAGGGGGACAGGGGGCTTCTATGGCTACACCTTC. It codes for CARGTGGFYGYTF.

The V gene is TRBV4-1, the J gene TRBJ1-5; tentatively, D is TRBD1 (5 bases). V dropped 2 bases and J dropped 1 base, with 15 bases sitting between them. CDR3 length equals 17 residues. The germline V gene encodes CDR1 MGHRA and CDR2 YSYEKL. This CDR3 is CASSQQQETASNQPQHF. The CDR3 nucleotides are TGCGCCAGCAGCCAACAACAAGAGACAGCAAGCAATCAGCCCCAGCATTTT.

V is TRBV7-6 and J is TRBJ1-5, with D possibly matching TRBD1 (6 bases). Germline CDR1 SGHVS, CDR2 FNYEAQ. Between the trimmed V and J ends, which lost 1 base and 2 bases, there was a span of 12 bases. This CDR3 has 16 residues. The CDR3 DNA follows: TGTGCCAGCAGCTTAGTAGCAGGGGCCGGCAATCAGCCCCAGCATTTT. Its protein product is CASSLVAGAGNQPQHF.

The chain uses TRBV10-2 and TRBJ1-1, with TRBD1 matching over 7 bases. CDR3 length equals 16 residues. Per germline, CDR1 WSHSY and CDR2 SAAADI. V lost 4 bases, J lost 5 bases, and 13 bases stayed unmatched. CDR3 bases: TGCGCCAGCAGTGTAGGGCGGGACAGTAGGAGAACTGAAGCTTTCTTT. Its translation: CASSVGRDSRRTEAFF.

The chain is built from TRBV27 and TRBJ2-3, with 7 bases fitting TRBD2. Germline V lookup: CDR1 MNHEY, CDR2 SMNVEV (reference sequence). V trimming: 2 bases; J trimming: 4 bases; junction bases outside the gene matches: 9. The CDR3 covers 16 residues. In nucleotides, the CDR3 is TGTGCCAGCAGTTTAAGGGAGGGAGGGCGGGCAGATACGCAGTATTTT. This translates into CASSLREGGRADTQYF.

This clone was recorded once. The gene calls are TRBV5-1 and TRBJ2-5, with 13 bases identical to TRBD2. Germline V gene sequence: CDR1 SGHRS, CDR2 YFSETQ. Trimming at V came to 2 bases and at J to 2 bases, leaving 6 bases not matched to a gene. CDR3 length: 17 amino acids. CDR3 loop: CASSLRGTSGVQETQYF. The CDR3 DNA follows: TGCGCCAGCAGCTTAAGGGGGACTAGCGGGGTTCAAGAGACCCAGTACTTC.

This clone was counted only a few times. The rearrangement joins TRBV14 to TRBJ2-7; 11 bases fit TRBD1. In germline, CDR1 is SGHDN, CDR2 FVKESK. The CDR3 has 15 amino acids. V lost 1 base, J lost 7 bases, and 6 bases stayed unmatched. CDR3 DNA: TGTGCCAGCAGCCAAGGGACAGGGGGCGGAAGGGAGCAGTACTTC. Its translation: CASSQGTGGGREQYF.

V is TRBV5-1 and J is TRBJ2-3, with D possibly TRBD1 on 5 matching bases. The CDR3 totals 14 residues. CDR1 is SGHRS, CDR2 YFSETQ, per germline. Deletions cut 2 bases from V and 1 base from J, with 8 bases between. In DNA, the CDR3 is TGCGCCAGCAGCTTCCTGACAGGCACAGATACGCAGTATTTT. The encoded protein is CASSFLTGTDTQYF.

The chain couples TRBV28 to TRBJ2-5; 7 bases map to TRBD2. The J call may be faulty, since TRBJ2-7 better matches the DNA end. CDR1 is MDHEN, CDR2 SYDVKM, per germline. This CDR3 has 13 residues. Here the CDR3 DNA reads TGTGCCAGCAGTTTCCCGGGAGGCTACGAGCAGTACTTC. This encodes CASSFPGGYEQYF.